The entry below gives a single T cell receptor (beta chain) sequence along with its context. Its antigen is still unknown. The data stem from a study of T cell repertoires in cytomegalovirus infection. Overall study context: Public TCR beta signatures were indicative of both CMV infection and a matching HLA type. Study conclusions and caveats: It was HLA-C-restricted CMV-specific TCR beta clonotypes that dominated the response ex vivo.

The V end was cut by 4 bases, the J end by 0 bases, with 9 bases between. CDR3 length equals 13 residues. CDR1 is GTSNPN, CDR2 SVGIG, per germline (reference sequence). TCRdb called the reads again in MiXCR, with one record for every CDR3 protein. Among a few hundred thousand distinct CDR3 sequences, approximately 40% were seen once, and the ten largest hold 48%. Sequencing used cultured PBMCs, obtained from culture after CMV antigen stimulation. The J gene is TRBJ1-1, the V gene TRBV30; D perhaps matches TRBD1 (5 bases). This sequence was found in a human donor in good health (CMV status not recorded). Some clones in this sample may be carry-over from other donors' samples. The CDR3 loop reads CAWKYRLNTEAFF. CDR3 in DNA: TGTGCCTGGAAGTACAGGTTGAACACTGAAGCTTTCTTT.